This T cell receptor (beta chain) was sequenced for a study of blood T cell repertoires in COVID-19. On the study more broadly: The analysed material was cDNA or gDNA that came from T cells, B-cell-depleted T cells, or PBMCs.

The CDR3 is made up of 18 amino acids. V lost 2 bases, J lost 1 base, and 7 bases stayed unmatched. Germline loops: CDR1 SGDLS, CDR2 YYNGEE. Authors' analysis steps: Quantification of nucleated cells was approximated via reference gene primer amplification. The method was immunoSEQ multiplex PCR; TCRdb's version includes in-frame clones alone and lacks a portion of them. V and J calls and clone size are those listed in that table; D and trimming were worked out from the DNA. Of about 430,000 clones listed, 70% to 90% are singletons. Sequenced input: PBMCs or T cells enriched from blood (not recorded which). V usage is TRBV9 and J usage is TRBJ2-3; 13 bases line up with TRBD2. This receptor was obtained from a young woman who had been exposed to COVID-19. The CDR3 here is CASSVPTSGGAGTDTQYF. The CDR3 nucleotides read TGTGCCAGCAGCGTCCCTACTAGCGGGGGGGCCGGCACAGATACGCAGTATTTT.